The rows below give T cell receptor beta chains drawn from one sample of a study of beta chain features in type 1 diabetes. Data came from immunoSEQ multiplex PCR; TCRdb stores just in-frame clones and leaves some out. The sample shows 110,000 to 150,000 clones, about a tenth of them seen only once. Sequenced sample: central memory CD4+ T cells from blood. The receptors stem from a man between 18 and 35 years old in good health. The CDR3 runs from the conserved cysteine through the conserved F or W. The D gene is left open where the match is weak. Part of the rows lack a size; the others show once, few, many or a class for expanded clones.

TGCGCCAGCAGCTTGGGCCTAATAGAGGGCTACACCTTC	CASSLGLIEGYTF	TRBV5-1	-	TRBJ1-2	few
TGTGCCAGCAGGCCCCGGGAGATGAACACTGAAGCTTTCTTT	CASRPREMNTEAFF	TRBV7-9	-	TRBJ1-1	-
TGCGCCAGCAGCCAAGAATGGGCAAACACCGGGGAGCTGTTTTTT	CASSQEWANTGELFF	TRBV4-3	-	TRBJ2-2	few
TGTGCCAGCAGTACTCGGAGGGCCAACTATGGCTACACCTTC	CASSTRRANYGYTF	TRBV28	-	TRBJ1-2	-
TGTGCCAGCAGCTTAGAAGTCTACTACGAGCAGTACTTC	CASSLEVYYEQYF	TRBV11-2	-	TRBJ2-7	-
TGTGCCAGCAGCGTTGGAACCGGGGATAGCAATCAGCCCCAGCATTTT	CASSVGTGDSNQPQHF	TRBV9	-	TRBJ1-5	few
TGTGCCAGCAGTCCTATTATGACAGGGACCACTGAAGCTTTCTTT	CASSPIMTGTTEAFF	TRBV27	TRBD1	TRBJ1-1	-
TGCGCCAGCACGGGAGGGGAAAGGGGCACAGATACGCAGTATTTT	CASTGGERGTDTQYF	TRBV4-1	TRBD2	TRBJ2-3	few
TGTGCCAGCAGTCGGACAGGGATCTCCTACGAGCAGTACTTC	CASSRTGISYEQYF	TRBV14	TRBD1	TRBJ2-7	-
TGCAGTGCGCCTACAGGATACATTCAGTACTTC	CSAPTGYIQYF	TRBV20-1	-	TRBJ2-4	-
TGTGCCAGCAGTTTTACTAGCAGCTCCTACAATGAGCAGTTCTTC	CASSFTSSSYNEQFF	TRBV13	-	TRBJ2-1	few
TGTGCCAGCAGGTCTACAGGGGGCACCGGGGAGCTGTTTTTT	CASRSTGGTGELFF	TRBV27	TRBD1	TRBJ2-2	few
TGTGCCAGCAGCCCCGCTGGCAGGGAAGCAACCGGGGAGCTGTTTTTT	CASSPAGREATGELFF	TRBV7-2	-	TRBJ2-2	-
TGCGCCAGCAGCTTTGGGACAGGGGAAGAGACCCAGTACTTC	CASSFGTGEETQYF	TRBV5-1	TRBD1	TRBJ2-5	-
TGTGCCAGCAGTGAGGTCGGCGGGACGAACACCGGGGAGCTGTTTTTT	CASSEVGGTNTGELFF	TRBV2	-	TRBJ2-2	few
TGTGCCAGCAGCTTAATCCCCTACTCCTACGAGCAGTACTTC	CASSLIPYSYEQYF	TRBV7-2	-	TRBJ2-7	few
TGTGCCAGCAGCTTATACGGGGGGGCGGAGACCCAGTACTTC	CASSLYGGAETQYF	TRBV7-8	TRBD2	TRBJ2-5	-
TGCGCCAGCAGCTTGGGTGGGACTCAGTCAACTAATGAAAAACTGTTTTTT	CASSLGGTQSTNEKLFF	TRBV5-1	-	TRBJ1-4	-
TGTGCCATCACGCGGGAAAACGATGGCTACACCTTC	CAITRENDGYTF	TRBV10-3	-	TRBJ1-2	few
TGTGCCAGCAGCTTCAACAGGGGGCCCTACGAGCAGTACTTC	CASSFNRGPYEQYF	TRBV7-9	TRBD1	TRBJ2-7	many
TGTGCCATCAGTGGGACAGGGGGCGCGGGCACTGAAGCTTTCTTT	CAISGTGGAGTEAFF	TRBV10-3	TRBD1	TRBJ1-1	many
TGTGCCAGCAGTGAAAACAGGGGAATCTATGGCTACACCTTC	CASSENRGIYGYTF	TRBV6-1	TRBD1	TRBJ1-2	-